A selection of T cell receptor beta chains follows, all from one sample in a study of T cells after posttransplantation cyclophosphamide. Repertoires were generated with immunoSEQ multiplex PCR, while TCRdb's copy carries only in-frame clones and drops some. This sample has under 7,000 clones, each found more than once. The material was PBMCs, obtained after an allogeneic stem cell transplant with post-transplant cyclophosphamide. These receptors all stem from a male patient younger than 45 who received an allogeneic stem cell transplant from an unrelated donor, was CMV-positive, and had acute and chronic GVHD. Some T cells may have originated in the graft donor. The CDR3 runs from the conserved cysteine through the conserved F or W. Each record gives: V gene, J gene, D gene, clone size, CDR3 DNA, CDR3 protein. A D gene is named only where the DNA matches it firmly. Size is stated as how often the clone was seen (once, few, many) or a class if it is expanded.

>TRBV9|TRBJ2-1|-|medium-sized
TGTGCCAGCAATTCAAGGGGGAATGAGCAGTTCTTC
CASNSRGNEQFF
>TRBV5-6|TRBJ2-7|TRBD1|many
TGTGCCAGCAGCTTGGAGACAGGGGGCAAGCAGTACTTC
CASSLETGGKQYF
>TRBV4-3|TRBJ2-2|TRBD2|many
TGCGCCAGCAGCCAAGAAAGGCCGGGACTAGCAGACACCGGGGAGCTGTTTTTT
CASSQERPGLADTGELFF
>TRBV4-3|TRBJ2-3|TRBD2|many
TGCGCCAGCAGCTGGGAGGGAGATACGCAGTATTTT
CASSWEGDTQYF
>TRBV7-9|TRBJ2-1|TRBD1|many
TGTGCCAGCAGCCCCGGGACAGGAGCCGACAATGAGCAGTTCTTC
CASSPGTGADNEQFF
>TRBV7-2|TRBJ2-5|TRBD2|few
TGTGCCAGCAGCCGTGGGGCGGGAGGTACTATAGAGACCCAGTACTTC
CASSRGAGGTIETQYF
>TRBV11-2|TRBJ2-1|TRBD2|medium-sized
TGTGCCAGCAGCCTTAGCGGGAGTGAGCAGTTCTTC
CASSLSGSEQFF
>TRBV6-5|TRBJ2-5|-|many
TGTGCCACCCAGGGTTCGGGAGAGACCCAGTACTTC
CATQGSGETQYF
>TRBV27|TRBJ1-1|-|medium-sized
TGTGCCAGCAGGATACTGACTAATCGGCAAGCTTTCTTT
CASRILTNRQAFF
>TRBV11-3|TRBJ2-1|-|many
TGTGCCAGCAGGATCCGGGGACTTGGCGGCGAGCAGTTCTTC
CASRIRGLGGEQFF
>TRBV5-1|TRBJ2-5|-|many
TGCGCCAGCACCCTCCGCGGGGACCAAGAGACCCAGTACTTC
CASTLRGDQETQYF
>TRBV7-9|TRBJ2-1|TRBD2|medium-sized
TGTGCCAGCAGCTTAAGGACTAGCGGGGCCGATGAGCAGTTCTTC
CASSLRTSGADEQFF
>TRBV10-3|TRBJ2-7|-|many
TGTGCCATCAGTGATCCACCCAGGGCTCTCGAGCAGTACTTC
CAISDPPRALEQYF
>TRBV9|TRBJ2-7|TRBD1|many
TGTGCCAGCAGCCAGACAGGGGTTTCCTACGAGCAGTACTTC
CASSQTGVSYEQYF
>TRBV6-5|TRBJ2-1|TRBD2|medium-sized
TGTGCCAGCAGTTCCCTGGGGCTAGCGGGAGGCCCAGAGCAGTTCTTC
CASSSLGLAGGPEQFF
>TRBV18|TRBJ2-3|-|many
TGTGCCAGCTCATCAACAGGGAAAGAGACAGATACGCAGTATTTT
CASSSTGKETDTQYF
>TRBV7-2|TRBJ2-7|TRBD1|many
TGTGCCAGCAGCCCGGACAGGAGCAAACTGTACGAGCAGTACTTC
CASSPDRSKLYEQYF
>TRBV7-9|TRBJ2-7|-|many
TGTGCCAGCAGCACCGGGACAAAATACGAGCAGTACTTC
CASSTGTKYEQYF
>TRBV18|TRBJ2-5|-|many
TGTGCCAGCTCCACGGGGGTAGAGACCCAGTACTTC
CASSTGVETQYF
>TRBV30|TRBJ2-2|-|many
TGTGCCTCTGACTCCTACACCGGGGAGCTGTTTTTT
CASDSYTGELFF
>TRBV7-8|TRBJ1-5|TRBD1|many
TGTGCCAGCAGCTTAGGGGGACAGAGATGGGCATATCAGCCCCAGCATTTT
CASSLGGQRWAYQPQHF
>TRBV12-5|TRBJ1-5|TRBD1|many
TGTGCTAGTGGTCTGGACAGGGGGGGCAATCAGCCCCAGCATTTT
CASGLDRGGNQPQHF
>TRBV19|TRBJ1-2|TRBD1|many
TGTGCCAGTAGTATGGGACAGAACATCTATGGCTACACCTTC
CASSMGQNIYGYTF
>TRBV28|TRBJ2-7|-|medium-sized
TGTGCCAGCAGTTTATGGAGCCCTGAGGACAGCTCCTACGAGCAGTACTTC
CASSLWSPEDSSYEQYF
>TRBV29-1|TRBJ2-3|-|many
TGCAGCGTTGAGGCCAGTCTCCCAGATACGCAGTATTTT
CSVEASLPDTQYF